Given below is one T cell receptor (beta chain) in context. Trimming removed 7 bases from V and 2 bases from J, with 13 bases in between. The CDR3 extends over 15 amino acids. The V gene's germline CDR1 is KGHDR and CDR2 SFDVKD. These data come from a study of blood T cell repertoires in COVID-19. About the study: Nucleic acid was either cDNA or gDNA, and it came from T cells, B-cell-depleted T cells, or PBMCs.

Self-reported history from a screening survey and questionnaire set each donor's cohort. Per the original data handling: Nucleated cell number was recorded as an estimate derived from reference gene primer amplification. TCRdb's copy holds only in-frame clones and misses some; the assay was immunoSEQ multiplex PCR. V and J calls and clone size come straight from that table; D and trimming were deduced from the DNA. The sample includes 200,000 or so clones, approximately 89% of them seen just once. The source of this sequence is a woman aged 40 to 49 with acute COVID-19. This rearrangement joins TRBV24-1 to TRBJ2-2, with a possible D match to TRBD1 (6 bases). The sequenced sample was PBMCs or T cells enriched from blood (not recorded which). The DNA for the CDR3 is TGTGCCACCAGGGGTCCGGACAGAAACACCGGGGAGCTGTTTTTT. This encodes CATRGPDRNTGELFF.